This T cell receptor beta chain derives from a study of T-cell reconstitution after alpha-beta-depleted transplantation in children. CDR1 is SGHRS, CDR2 YFSETQ, per germline. This CDR3 spans 12 amino acids. V lost 4 bases to trimming and J lost 9 bases; unmatched junction nucleotides: 6. This clonotype appeared many times. This sample's TCRbeta library carried unique molecular identifier barcodes. TCRdb processed the PCR reads anew with MiXCR; each CDR3 protein has one entry. The table has approximately 350,000 distinct CDR3 sequences, about 9.3% seen once. The sequences come from PBMCs from the stem cell graft donor, collected from the stem cell graft. This receptor was obtained from a human donor who donated a stem cell graft to a child with acute lymphoblastic leukemia. This chain joins TRBV5-1 and TRBJ1-1, with 7 bases fitting TRBD1. CDR3 DNA: TGCGCCAGCAGCGGGGACAGCGCGAAAGCTTTCTTT. It is translated as CASSGDSAKAFF.